The rows below give T cell receptor beta chains drawn from one sample of a study of blood T cell repertoires in COVID-19. Some clones are missing from TCRdb's copy, which holds only in-frame ones; the method was immunoSEQ multiplex PCR. The sample yields approximately 70,000 clones, roughly nine tenths seen once. The sequenced material came from peripheral blood. Receptor source: a man aged 50 or older with COVID-19, enrolled during active disease. Both conserved end residues are part of each CDR3. Fields, in order: V gene, clone size, D gene, J gene, CDR3 protein, CDR3 DNA. A D gene is named only where the DNA matches it firmly. The listing skips clone size in some rows; elsewhere it reads once, few, many or a size class.

TRBV18	-	-	TRBJ1-1	CASSSLPSGLGTEAFF	TGTGCCAGCTCATCTTTACCCTCGGGATTAGGTACTGAAGCTTTCTTT
TRBV19	-	TRBD1	TRBJ1-6	CASSTTGVNSPLHF	TGTGCCAGTAGTACGACAGGGGTTAATTCACCCCTCCACTTT
TRBV7-9	-	TRBD2	TRBJ2-2	CASSFGLAGTGELFF	TGTGCCAGCAGCTTCGGACTAGCGGGAACCGGGGAGCTGTTTTTT
TRBV6-5	-	-	TRBJ1-2	CASRRGRGRGYTF	TGTGCCAGCAGGCGGGGGCGGGGAAGAGGCTACACCTTC
TRBV3-1/TRBV3-2	-	-	TRBJ2-1	CASSLYPSAFNEQFF	TGTGCCAGCAGCCTATACCCTAGCGCCTTCAATGAGCAGTTCTTC
TRBV19	-	-	TRBJ2-4	CASIEGQGGNIQYF	TGTGCCAGTATCGAGGGGCAGGGAGGAAACATTCAGTACTTC
TRBV5-1	-	TRBD1	TRBJ1-2	CASRTQGGAYGYTF	TGCGCCAGCAGGACGCAAGGGGGCGCCTATGGCTACACCTTC
TRBV10-3	-	-	TRBJ2-7	CAISEGETGHEQYF	TGTGCCATCAGTGAGGGCGAGACGGGTCACGAGCAGTACTTC
TRBV19	few	-	TRBJ2-3	CASSIQHSTDTQYF	TGTGCCAGTAGTATACAACATTCCACAGATACGCAGTATTTT
TRBV9	-	TRBD1	TRBJ2-5	CASSATGTEETQYF	TGTGCCAGCAGCGCGACGGGGACAGAAGAGACCCAGTACTTC
TRBV5-1	-	-	TRBJ1-2	CASSRDWGDGYTF	TGCGCCAGCAGCAGGGACTGGGGGGATGGCTACACCTTC
TRBV5-1	-	TRBD2	TRBJ2-1	CASRLAGVLSNEQFF	TGCGCCAGCCGACTAGCGGGAGTGCTCTCCAATGAGCAGTTCTTC
TRBV3-1/TRBV3-2	-	-	TRBJ2-5	CASSPGETQYF	TGTGCCAGCAGCCCGGGAGAGACCCAGTACTTC
TRBV9	-	-	TRBJ2-1	CASSVDTSEQFF	TGTGCCAGCAGCGTAGATACCAGTGAGCAGTTCTTC
TRBV30	-	TRBD1	TRBJ1-4	CAWSKGGTGGEKLFF	TGTGCCTGGAGTAAAGGAGGGACAGGGGGTGAAAAACTGTTTTTT
TRBV16	-	TRBD1	TRBJ1-5	CASSQGTGQARPQHF	TGTGCCAGCAGCCAAGGCACTGGACAGGCCCGGCCCCAGCATTTT
TRBV18	-	TRBD2	TRBJ2-3	CASSPQGLAGPTDTQYF	TGTGCCAGCTCACCTCAGGGACTAGCGGGACCGACAGATACGCAGTATTTT
TRBV4-3	-	TRBD2	TRBJ2-3	CASSRGLAGTDTQYF	TGCGCCAGCAGCCGAGGACTAGCGGGAACAGATACGCAGTATTTT
TRBV7-2	-	TRBD1	TRBJ2-3	CASSPYRQGLTDTQYF	TGTGCCAGCAGCCCCTACAGACAGGGTCTCACAGATACGCAGTATTTT
TRBV9	-	TRBD1	TRBJ2-7	CASSGRDRTYEQYF	TGTGCCAGCAGCGGCCGGGACAGAACCTACGAGCAGTACTTC
TRBV30	-	TRBD2	TRBJ2-3	CAWSQGLRTDTQYF	TGTGCCTGGAGTCAGGGACTACGCACAGATACGCAGTATTTT
TRBV24-1	-	-	TRBJ2-5	CATSDSGTSWETQYF	TGTGCCACCAGTGACTCCGGGACAAGCTGGGAGACCCAGTACTTC
TRBV27	-	TRBD2	TRBJ2-1	CASSFGLAGGGEQFF	TGTGCCAGCAGTTTTGGACTAGCGGGAGGCGGTGAGCAGTTCTTC
TRBV15	-	-	TRBJ1-1	CATSSRGINSLEAFF	TGTGCCACCAGCAGCCGCGGGATTAACAGCTTGGAAGCTTTCTTT
TRBV19	-	TRBD1	TRBJ1-5	CASSPREGAGNQPQHF	TGTGCCAGTAGTCCCCGAGAGGGGGCTGGCAATCAGCCCCAGCATTTT
TRBV7-6	once	TRBD2	TRBJ2-7	CASSLDPGLAGEQYF	TGTGCCAGCAGCTTGGACCCGGGACTAGCGGGAGAGCAGTACTTC
TRBV19	-	TRBD2	TRBJ2-7	CASSISGLSSGRLYEQYF	TGTGCCAGTAGTATATCTGGCCTATCTAGCGGGAGGCTTTACGAGCAGTACTTC
TRBV2	-	TRBD2	TRBJ2-3	CASDRLAGTDTQYF	TGTGCCAGTGACCGACTAGCGGGCACAGATACGCAGTATTTT
TRBV18	-	-	TRBJ1-4	CASSRDLGNEKLFF	TGTGCCAGCTCACGGGACTTGGGTAATGAAAAACTGTTTTTT
TRBV19	-	TRBD1	TRBJ1-1	CASRARGSGTEAFF	TGTGCCAGTAGGGCCAGGGGGTCGGGCACTGAAGCTTTCTTT
TRBV28	-	TRBD1	TRBJ2-5	CASSKPGQGGKETQYF	TGTGCCAGCAGTAAACCGGGACAGGGAGGAAAGGAGACCCAGTACTTC
TRBV2	-	-	TRBJ2-2	CASSPKNTGELFF	TGTGCCAGCAGCCCCAAGAACACCGGGGAGCTGTTTTTT
TRBV6-6	-	-	TRBJ2-2	CASDFDTGELFF	TGTGCCAGCGACTTTGACACCGGGGAGCTGTTTTTT
TRBV19	-	TRBD1	TRBJ2-1	CASRPTGSNEQFF	TGTGCCAGTCGACCGACAGGGTCCAATGAGCAGTTCTTC
TRBV5-4	-	-	TRBJ2-3	CASSLKQGGADTQYF	TGTGCCAGCAGCTTGAAGCAGGGTGGTGCAGATACGCAGTATTTT
TRBV28	-	TRBD1	TRBJ1-5	CASHRGTGGDRSNQPQHF	TGTGCCAGCCACCGAGGGACAGGCGGCGATCGTAGCAATCAGCCCCAGCATTTT
TRBV23-1	once	-	TRBJ1-6	CASSQYFVQGNNSPLHF	TGCGCCAGCAGTCAATATTTTGTACAGGGAAATAATTCACCCCTCCACTTT
TRBV6-4	-	TRBD1	TRBJ2-3	CASSGTGATDTQYF	TGTGCCAGCAGTGGGACAGGGGCCACAGATACGCAGTATTTT
TRBV28	-	-	TRBJ2-1	CASSSDTHSYNEQFF	TGTGCCAGCAGTTCCGACACTCACTCCTACAATGAGCAGTTCTTC
TRBV5-5	once	TRBD1	TRBJ1-4	CASSLDDRGTEKLFF	TGTGCCAGCAGCTTGGACGACAGGGGGACTGAAAAACTGTTTTTT
TRBV5-1	once	-	TRBJ2-6	CASSFLSSGANVLTF	TGCGCCAGCAGCTTCCTTTCCTCTGGGGCCAACGTCCTGACTTTC
TRBV5-1	-	TRBD2	TRBJ2-3	CASSPPGLGRLTDTQYF	TGCGCCAGCAGCCCTCCGGGACTAGGTCGGCTCACAGATACGCAGTATTTT
TRBV27	once	-	TRBJ2-1	CASRLSENNYNEQFF	TGTGCCAGCAGACTGAGCGAGAATAATTACAATGAGCAGTTCTTC
TRBV19	-	TRBD1	TRBJ2-2	CASSGTALNTGELFF	TGTGCCAGTAGTGGGACAGCCCTGAACACCGGGGAGCTGTTTTTT
TRBV4-3	-	-	TRBJ1-1	CASSQARVNTEAFF	TGCGCCAGCAGCCAAGCACGAGTGAACACTGAAGCTTTCTTT
TRBV29-1	once	-	TRBJ2-1	CSVGRLAYNEQFF	TGCAGCGTTGGAAGGCTAGCCTACAATGAGCAGTTCTTC
TRBV11-2	-	-	TRBJ1-2	CASSGLRDGYTF	TGTGCCAGCAGCGGCCTCAGGGATGGCTACACCTTC
TRBV2	-	TRBD2	TRBJ2-1	CASSTGTSGRKRNEQFF	TGTGCCAGCAGTACCGGGACTAGCGGGAGAAAAAGAAATGAGCAGTTCTTC